The source of this T cell receptor (beta chain) is a study of shared clonotypes between healthy human individuals. Germline CDR1 and CDR2: MNHEY and SVGAGI. CDR3 length: 11 residues. With 7 bases removed from V and 6 bases from J, the gap between germline ends came to 6 bases. CD8 cells classed as naive were CD45RO-negative and positively selected for CCR7, excluding terminally differentiated effector memory CD45RA+ cells. Using immunoSEQ multiplex PCR, the repertoire was profiled, and TCRdb retains in-frame clones only, with some absent. The repertoire holds around 2.1 million clones, 90% to 95% seen once, with more than 1.5% in the top ten.

The TCR sequence derives from a man aged 18 to 29 in good health. Some clones in this sample may be carry-over from other donors' samples. The sample comprised naive CD8+ T cells from PBMCs. J is TRBJ2-2 and V is TRBV6-5, with D unclear. CDR3 in DNA: TGTGCCAGCACCTCCTCCGGGGAGCTGTTTTTT. Translation gives CASTSSGELFF.